This TCR beta chain appears in the sequencing data of a study of blood T cell repertoires in COVID-19. Study overall: Acute and convalescent COVID-19 specimens originated in the United States, Italy and Spain. The analysed material was cDNA or gDNA that came from T cells, B-cell-depleted T cells, or PBMCs.

Looked up from germline, CDR1 is LNHDA and CDR2 is SQIVND (reference sequence). CDR3 length: 14 residues. V trimming: 6 bases; J trimming: 7 bases; junction bases outside the gene matches: 8. Study processing details: Reference gene primer amplification yielded estimated nucleated cell counts. The assay was immunoSEQ multiplex PCR, and TCRdb's table has in-frame clones only and misses some. V, J and clone size are those of that table, while D and trimming were read from the DNA. In the table there are approximately 130,000 clones, 75% to 90% of which are singletons. This receptor was taken from a woman in her forties or fifties who had recovered from COVID-19. This sequence joins TRBV19 and TRBJ2-5, with 10 bases matching TRBD2. Source material: peripheral blood. The CDR3, as DNA: TGTGCCAGTAGGACTAGCGGGCCCTTGGGGACCCAGTACTTC. Its translation is CASRTSGPLGTQYF.